This T cell receptor (beta chain) was identified during a study of T cell responses to AZD1222 COVID-19 vaccine. Using immunoSEQ multiplex PCR, the repertoire was profiled, and TCRdb retains in-frame clones only, with some absent. Of some 40,000 clones in the sample, 80% are singletons; the top ten hold approximately 3.9%. This CDR3 has 14 amino acids. With V trimmed by 3 bases and J by 6 bases, 5 bases remained unmatched. Germline CDR1 is LNHDA and CDR2 is SQIVND (reference sequence). As for this clone: Its cognate antigen is unknown.

Study findings and constraints: Across the whole spike, CD4 TCRs peaked at regions 160-218 and 743-854. Repertoire sampling happened only post peak T cell response.

This chain links TRBV19 with TRBJ1-1, with 9 positions matching TRBD1. The clonotype was recovered from an adult in good health. The sequencing here drew on peripheral blood, taken on day 0 of AZD1222 vaccination. The CDR3 loop reads CASSIGTGLAEAFF. In nucleotides, the CDR3 is TGTGCCAGTAGTATTGGGACAGGGTTAGCTGAAGCTTTCTTT.